Given below is one T cell receptor (beta chain) in context. The data are from a study of shared clonotypes between healthy human individuals. Profiling relied on immunoSEQ multiplex PCR, and the TCRdb table lists in-frame clones only, not all of them. The table shows 330,000 or so clones, with approximately 74% occurring only once. Germline CDR1 is SGHTA and CDR2 is FQGNSA. This CDR3 is 17 amino acids long. V dropped 1 base and J dropped 0 bases, with 13 bases sitting between them. This chain uses TRBV7-2 with TRBJ1-3; no firm D call. The receptor comes from a man aged 25 to 45 in good health. The sequencing sample was made of memory CD4+ T cells sorted from blood. Subset: CD45RA-negative fraction. CDR3 amino acids: CASSLGYNLASGNTIYF. CDR3 coding DNA: TGTGCCAGCAGCTTAGGGTACAACCTAGCCTCTGGAAACACCATATATTTT.